A single sample is the source of the 20 T cell receptor beta chains below, sequenced in a study of T cells in narcolepsy. Method: immunoSEQ multiplex PCR; TCRdb's copy keeps in-frame clones and lacks some. The table records approximately 30,000 clones, about nine tenths of them present only once. The material sequenced was CD45RA- memory CD4+ T cells from PBMCs. The receptor set was obtained from a human donor with narcolepsy.

This chain links TRBV7-9 with TRBJ2-5; weak D call: TRBD2 (6 bases). Germline CDR1 and CDR2: SEHNR and FQNEAQ (reference sequence). V lost 5 bases to trimming and J lost 1 base, with 11 bases between them. The CDR3 covers 14 residues. In DNA form, the CDR3 reads TGTGCCAGCAGCGCCGGACTAACCCAAGAGACCCAGTACTTC. Its protein is CASSAGLTQETQYF.

V gene TRBV27 combines with J gene TRBJ1-4, with D possibly matching TRBD1 (5 bases). The CDR3 totals 21 residues. With 0 bases removed from V and 0 bases from J, the gap between germline ends came to 23 bases. Germline CDR1 is MNHEY and CDR2 is SMNVEV (reference sequence). CDR3 nucleotides: TGTGCCAGCAGTTTATCAGCCCGGGACTTAATGACGGCCGCAACTAATGAAAAACTGTTTTTT. The encoded protein is CASSLSARDLMTAATNEKLFF.

This clone appeared once. This rearrangement joins TRBV6-6 to TRBJ1-5, with unresolved D. The germline gives CDR1 MNHNY, CDR2 SVGAGI (reference sequence). V lost 7 bases and J 10 bases, leaving 17 bases between the germline ends. The CDR3 length is 13 residues. The CDR3 region has the DNA TGTGCCAGCACCTCTTACCCGGTCAACCCCCAGCATTTT. Amino acids: CASTSYPVNPQHF.

This chain joins TRBV6-1 and TRBJ1-4; unclear D gene. In germline, CDR1 is MNHNS, CDR2 SASEGT. V was trimmed by 10 bases and J by 3 bases, leaving 12 bases between them. The CDR3 runs to 13 residues. The CDR3: CAIREGSNEKLFF. The CDR3 DNA reads TGTGCCATCCGGGAGGGTTCTAATGAAAAACTGTTTTTT.

This sequence joins TRBV2 and TRBJ1-2; D perhaps matches TRBD1 (5 bases). Germline V gene sequence: CDR1 SNHLY, CDR2 FYNNEI. Trimming stripped 1 base from V and 4 bases from J, with 19 bases between. CDR3 size: 17 residues. The CDR3 DNA follows: TGTGCCAGCAGTGAAGGCCTAGGGACCGTCCCGGGCTATGGCTACACCTTC. Protein product: CASSEGLGTVPGYGYTF.

The V gene is TRBV5-1, the J gene TRBJ1-2, with a weak D call TRBD1 (5 bases). The CDR3 runs to 15 residues. From germline, CDR1 is SGHRS and CDR2 YFSETQ. V lost 4 bases and J lost 1, with 14 bases in between. CDR3 nucleotide sequence: TGCGCCAGCAGCCCGAACTCAGGGTTTAACTATGGCTACACCTTC. Protein product: CASSPNSGFNYGYTF.

This chain joins TRBV10-3 and TRBJ1-4; 7 nucleotides agree with TRBD1. Trimming cost V 10 bases and J 4 bases; bases outside gene matches: 12. This CDR3 has 15 amino acids. Germline V gene sequence: CDR1 ENHRY, CDR2 SYGVKD. The CDR3 region has the DNA TGTGCCACCGGCGTCGGGACAGCTAGTAATGAAAAACTGTTTTTT. This gives the protein CATGVGTASNEKLFF.

The CDR3 here is CSVSTSPRADDNEQFF. The DNA for the CDR3 is TGCAGCGTCTCGACTAGCCCCAGGGCTGACGATAATGAGCAGTTCTTC. J is TRBJ2-1 and V is TRBV29-1; 7 bases are shared with TRBD2. Germline CDR1 is SQVTM and CDR2 is ANQGSEA. The CDR3 totals 16 residues. Trimming cost V 6 bases and J 7 bases; bases outside gene matches: 18.

The chain carries TRBV29-1 and TRBJ2-5; D may be TRBD1 (5 bases). V dropped 6 bases and J dropped 1 base, with 9 bases sitting between them. Germline V lookup: CDR1 SQVTM, CDR2 ANQGSEA. CDR3 length: 12 amino acids. This CDR3 is CSVGHSQETQYF. In DNA, the CDR3 is TGCAGCGTCGGACACTCCCAAGAGACCCAGTACTTC.

The rearrangement joins TRBV11-2 to TRBJ1-3, with TRBD1 matching 8 bases. This CDR3 spans 15 amino acids. The germline V gene encodes CDR1 SGHAT and CDR2 FQNNGV. V dropped 3 bases and J dropped 2; count of bases not matched to a gene: 3. For the CDR3, the DNA is TGTGCCAGCAGCTTTCAGGGGGCCCCTGGAAACACCATATATTTT. Protein sequence: CASSFQGAPGNTIYF.

The chain uses TRBV2 and TRBJ2-1; TRBD2 matches 10 bases. Trimming cost V 8 bases and J 7 bases; bases outside gene matches: 17. Germline V lookup: CDR1 SNHLY, CDR2 FYNNEI. The CDR3 is made up of 17 amino acids. The CDR3: CASRLVSRLAGGNEQFF. CDR3 nucleotide sequence: TGTGCCAGCCGCCTCGTGAGCCGATTAGCGGGGGGTAATGAGCAGTTCTTC.

This clone came up a few times. The CDR3 reads CASSSGTGGGGYTF. CDR3 nucleotide sequence: TGTGCCAGCAGTTCCGGGACAGGGGGCGGTGGCTACACCTTC. The V call is TRBV28, the J call TRBJ1-2, with 12 nucleotides matching TRBD1. Trimming cost V 4 bases and J 7 bases; bases outside gene matches: 4. The CDR3 has 14 residues. Germline CDR1 and CDR2: MDHEN and SYDVKM.

The chain has TRBV27 and TRBJ1-2; weak D call: TRBD1 (5 bases). The CDR3 length is 13 residues. Trimming stripped 1 base from V and 8 bases from J, with 11 bases between. CDR1 and CDR2 (germline): MNHEY, SMNVEV (reference sequence). Written as DNA, the CDR3 is TGTGCCAGCAGTTTATTAACAGGTTGGGGCTACACCTTC. Translating it yields CASSLLTGWGYTF.

CDR3 sequence: CASSLYSTGNYGYTF. CDR3 bases: TGCGCCAGCAGTCTATACTCGACAGGGAACTATGGCTACACCTTC. The gene calls are TRBV4-1 and TRBJ1-2; 7 nucleotides match TRBD1. Germline V CDR1 and CDR2: MGHRA, YSYEKL. With V trimmed by 6 bases and J by 2 bases, 9 bases remained unmatched. This CDR3 contains 15 residues.

The chain links TRBV4-1 to TRBJ2-4; D possibly uses TRBD1 or TRBD2 (6 bases each). V was cut by 3 bases and J by 1 base, with 22 bases left in between. Germline CDR1 and CDR2: MGHRA and YSYEKL. This CDR3 comprises 19 residues. CDR3 sequence: CASSQTLTRGAVAKNIQYF. CDR3 bases: TGCGCCAGCAGCCAGACGCTAACAAGGGGGGCGGTGGCCAAAAACATTCAGTACTTC.

The chain recombines TRBV18 with TRBJ2-5; 7 nucleotides match TRBD1. This CDR3 is built from 14 residues. Germline V gives CDR1 KGHSH, CDR2 LQKENI. The J segment lost 2 bases and the V segment lost 3 bases, leaving 3 bases of the junction unmatched. Written as DNA, the CDR3 is TGTGCCAGCTCACCGGGGACAGTACAAGAGACCCAGTACTTC. Its protein is CASSPGTVQETQYF.

V and J are TRBV7-9 and TRBJ1-2; possibly TRBD1 for D (5 bases). The CDR3 runs 15 residues. Deletions cut 4 bases from V and 7 bases from J, with 19 bases between. CDR1 is SEHNR, CDR2 FQNEAQ, per germline (reference sequence). CDR3 sequence reads: CASSSFRGPGPGYTF. CDR3 nucleotides: TGTGCCAGCAGCTCCTTTCGGGGCCCGGGGCCTGGCTACACCTTC.

This chain links TRBV28 with TRBJ1-2; 10 nucleotides agree with TRBD1. This CDR3 is built from 14 residues. J was trimmed by 6 bases and V by 3 bases; bases with no gene match: 4. The V gene's germline CDR1 is MDHEN and CDR2 SYDVKM. CDR3 DNA sequence: TGTGCCAGCAGTTTTCGACAGGGGGCGCATGGCTACACCTTC. It codes for CASSFRQGAHGYTF.

The V and J genes are TRBV7-8 and TRBJ2-2; 7 nucleotides match TRBD1. This CDR3 has 15 residues. From germline, CDR1 is SGHVS and CDR2 FQNEAQ. J was trimmed by 1 base and V by 5 bases; bases with no gene match: 4. CDR3 residues: CASSPGQENTGELFF. CDR3 nucleotides: TGTGCCAGCAGCCCAGGACAGGAGAACACCGGGGAGCTGTTTTTT.

The rearrangement uses TRBV7-7 and TRBJ2-3, with 8 bases matching TRBD2. The germline V gene encodes CDR1 SSHAT and CDR2 FNYEAQ (reference sequence). V lost 6 bases and J lost 2; bases outside the gene matches: 7. This CDR3 comprises 15 residues. The CDR3 DNA sequence: TGTGCCAGCAGTCCGGGACTAGGAGCCACAGATACGCAGTATTTT. This translates into CASSPGLGATDTQYF.